A single sample gave rise to the 3 T cell receptor beta chains below, sequenced in a study of OX40 agonist ivuxolimab in advanced cancers. Libraries were prepared by immunoSEQ multiplex PCR; TCRdb keeps only in-frame clonotypes and omits some of them. This table holds under 85,000 clones, 94% found once. The material sequenced was CD4+ or CD8+ T cells sorted from blood, taken in a trial of the OX40 agonist ivuxolimab. Source of these receptors: an adult with an advanced solid tumor such as melanoma, head and neck, liver or kidney cancer.

V and J are TRBV27 and TRBJ2-1; TRBD2 matches at 8 bases. Per the germline V gene, CDR1 is MNHEY and CDR2 is SMNVEV (reference sequence). V trimming: 6 bases; J trimming: 6 bases; junction bases outside the gene matches: 7. This CDR3 has 14 amino acids. The CDR3 region is CASRHLGGGNEQFF. The CDR3 DNA sequence: TGTGCCAGCAGACACCTCGGGGGGGGCAATGAGCAGTTCTTC.

The chain employs TRBV6-5 and TRBJ2-5; no reliable D call. The germline V gene encodes CDR1 MNHEY and CDR2 SVGAGI. The CDR3 consists of 10 residues. Trimming took off 5 bases at V and 5 bases at J, with 3 bases between the two ends. The CDR3 nucleotides are TGTGCCAGCAGTAGGGAGACCCAGTACTTC. Translation: CASSRETQYF.

The chain is built from TRBV6-1 and TRBJ2-5; 11 bases line up with TRBD2. Germline V lookup: CDR1 MNHNS, CDR2 SASEGT. The CDR3 is made up of 15 amino acids. V lost 4 bases, J lost 4 bases, and 5 bases stayed unmatched. The CDR3: CASSGTSGWGETQYF. CDR3 in DNA: TGTGCCAGCAGTGGGACTAGCGGGTGGGGAGAGACCCAGTACTTC.